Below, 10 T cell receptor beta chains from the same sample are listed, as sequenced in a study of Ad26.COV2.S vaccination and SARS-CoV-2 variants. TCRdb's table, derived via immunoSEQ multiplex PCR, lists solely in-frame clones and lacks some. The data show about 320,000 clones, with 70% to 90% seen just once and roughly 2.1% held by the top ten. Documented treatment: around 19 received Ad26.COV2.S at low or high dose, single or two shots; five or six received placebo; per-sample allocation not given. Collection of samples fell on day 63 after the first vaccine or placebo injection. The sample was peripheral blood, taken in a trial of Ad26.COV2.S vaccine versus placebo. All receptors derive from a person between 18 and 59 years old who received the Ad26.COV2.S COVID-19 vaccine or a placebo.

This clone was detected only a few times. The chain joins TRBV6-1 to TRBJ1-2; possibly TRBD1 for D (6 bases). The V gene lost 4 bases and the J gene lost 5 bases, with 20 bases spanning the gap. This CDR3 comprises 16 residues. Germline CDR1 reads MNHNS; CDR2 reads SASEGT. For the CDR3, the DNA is TGTGCCAGCAGTGCCGGGACACCCTTGTTTGGGTATGGCTACACCTTC. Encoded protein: CASSAGTPLFGYGYTF.

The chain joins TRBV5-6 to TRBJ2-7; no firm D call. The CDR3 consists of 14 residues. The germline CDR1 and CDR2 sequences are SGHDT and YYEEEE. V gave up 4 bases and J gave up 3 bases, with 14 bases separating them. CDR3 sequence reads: CASSPYSARYEQYF. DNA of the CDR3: TGTGCCAGCAGCCCGTACTCGGCCCGCTACGAGCAGTACTTC.

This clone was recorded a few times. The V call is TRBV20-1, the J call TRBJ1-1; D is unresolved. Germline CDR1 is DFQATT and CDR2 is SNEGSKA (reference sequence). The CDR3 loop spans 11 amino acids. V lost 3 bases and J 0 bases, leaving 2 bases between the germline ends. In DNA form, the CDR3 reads TGCAGTGCTAGGATGAACACTGAAGCTTTCTTT. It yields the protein CSARMNTEAFF.

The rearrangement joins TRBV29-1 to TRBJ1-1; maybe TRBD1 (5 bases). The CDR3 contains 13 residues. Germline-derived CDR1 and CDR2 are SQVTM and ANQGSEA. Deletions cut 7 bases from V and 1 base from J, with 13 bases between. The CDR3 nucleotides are TGCAGCGCCGAACGGGGGAGGAACACTGAAGCTTTCTTT. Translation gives CSAERGRNTEAFF.

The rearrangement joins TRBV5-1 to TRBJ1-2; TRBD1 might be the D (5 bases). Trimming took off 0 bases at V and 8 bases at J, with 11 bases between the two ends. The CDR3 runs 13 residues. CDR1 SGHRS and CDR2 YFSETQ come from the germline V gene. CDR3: CASSLAPGRGYTF. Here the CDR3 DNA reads TGCGCCAGCAGCTTGGCGCCAGGGAGAGGCTACACCTTC.

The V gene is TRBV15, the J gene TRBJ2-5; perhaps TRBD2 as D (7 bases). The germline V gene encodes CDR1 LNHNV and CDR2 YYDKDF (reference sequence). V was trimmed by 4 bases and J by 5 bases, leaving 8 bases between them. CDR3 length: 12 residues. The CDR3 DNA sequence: TGTGCCACCAGCAAGGGGGGGGAGACCCAGTACTTC. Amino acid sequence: CATSKGGETQYF.

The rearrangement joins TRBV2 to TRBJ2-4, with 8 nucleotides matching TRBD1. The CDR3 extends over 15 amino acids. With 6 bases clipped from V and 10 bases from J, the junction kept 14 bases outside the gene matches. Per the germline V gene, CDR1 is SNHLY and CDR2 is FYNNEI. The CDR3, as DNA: TGTGCCAGCAGCTCACGGACAGGGCGATCCATTATTCAGTACTTC. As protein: CASSSRTGRSIIQYF. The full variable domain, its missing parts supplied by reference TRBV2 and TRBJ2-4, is EPEVTQTPSHQVTQMGQEVILRCVPISNHLYFYWYRQILGQKVEFLVSFYNNEISEKSEIFDDQFSVERPDGSNFTLKIRSTKLEDSAMYFCASSSRTGRSIIQYFGAGTRLSVL.

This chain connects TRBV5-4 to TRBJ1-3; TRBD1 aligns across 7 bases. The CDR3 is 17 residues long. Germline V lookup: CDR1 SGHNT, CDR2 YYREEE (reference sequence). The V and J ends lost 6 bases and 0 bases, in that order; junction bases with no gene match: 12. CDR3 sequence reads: CASIVDRDLHSGNTIYF. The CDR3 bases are TGTGCCAGCATCGTAGACAGGGACCTGCACTCTGGAAACACCATATATTTT.

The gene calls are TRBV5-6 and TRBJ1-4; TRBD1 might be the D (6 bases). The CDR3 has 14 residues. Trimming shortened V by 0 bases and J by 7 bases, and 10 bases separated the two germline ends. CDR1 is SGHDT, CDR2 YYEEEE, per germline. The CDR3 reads CASSLGGPSEKLFF. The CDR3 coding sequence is TGTGCCAGCAGCTTGGGGGGGCCGAGTGAAAAACTGTTTTTT.

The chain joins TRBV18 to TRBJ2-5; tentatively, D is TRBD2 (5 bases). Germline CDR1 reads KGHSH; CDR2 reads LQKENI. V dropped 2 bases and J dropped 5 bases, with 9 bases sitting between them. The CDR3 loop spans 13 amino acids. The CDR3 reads CASSPFGMETQYF. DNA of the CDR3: TGTGCCAGCTCACCATTCGGGATGGAGACCCAGTACTTC.